Here is one TCR beta chain with its context. The data originate from a study of shared clonotypes between healthy human individuals. Participating donors were healthy, HIV-negative adults free of recent acute infections or vaccinations. Assay runs were performed at deep level. Replicate PCRs run on unsorted PBMC used 250 to 300 ng DNA, which was approximately 30,000 T cell genomes. Measured with immunoSEQ multiplex PCR; TCRdb has only the in-frame clones, and not every one. The table includes about 490,000 clones, roughly 80% detected once. This CDR3 is 15 amino acids long. V was clipped by 4 bases and J by 4 bases; unmatched bases: 8. Germline V gene sequence: CDR1 SGHAT, CDR2 FQNNGV.

The sample was PBMCs. The J gene is TRBJ1-1, the V gene TRBV11-2; 8 bases line up with TRBD1. The sequence was collected from a woman in her thirties or forties in good health. Some clones in this sample may be carry-over from other donors' samples. The CDR3 DNA reads as TGTGCCAGCAGCTCCCCGAGGACAGGGAGCACTGAAGCTTTCTTT. It is translated as CASSSPRTGSTEAFF.